The 31 T cell receptor beta chains below were found in one sample sequenced in a study of somatic mutations in cytotoxic T cells in rheumatoid arthritis (dated by TCRdb to about 2017). The protocol used for the library was the immunoSEQ multiplex PCR assay. The table was pulled from immuneACCESS by TCRdb, which kept in-frame rearrangements only. Such tables lose some clones; where checked, under half of the loss comes from unresolved V genes, and the rest has no known cause. For this sample the table gives approximately 13,000 clones, of which 77% were detected only once. About 16% of the sample goes to the ten largest clones. What was sequenced was CD8+ T cells sorted from blood. The receptors shown here come from an adult with rheumatoid arthritis.

The chain recombines TRBV4-1 with TRBJ1-1, with TRBD1 as a possible D gene (5 bases). V was cut by 3 bases and J by 0 bases, with 11 bases left in between. The CDR3 loop spans 15 amino acids. The germline V gene encodes CDR1 MGHRA and CDR2 YSYEKL. In nucleotides, the CDR3 is TGCGCCAGCAGCCAGACGACAGTCATGAACACTGAAGCTTTCTTT. Translated: CASSQTTVMNTEAFF.

Remarks on this clone: Other DNA variants within this sample encode the same CDR3. This chain connects TRBV20-1 to TRBJ1-4; no definite D call. Trimming left V 3 bases short and J 11 bases short, with 10 bases between. The CDR3 runs to 11 residues. CDR1 and CDR2 (germline): DFQATT, SNEGSKA (reference sequence). CDR3 sequence: CSASRVEKLFF. The CDR3 DNA reads as TGCAGTGCTAGTCGGGTTGAGAAACTGTTTTTT.

This chain links TRBV11-2 with TRBJ2-5, with unresolved D. V was pared by 2 bases and J by 5 bases, with 15 bases between. CDR1 SGHAT and CDR2 FQNNGV come from the germline V gene. This CDR3 has 15 residues. The CDR3 DNA follows: TGTGCCAGCAGCTTACGAGAAAGGGTTTGGGAGACCCAGTACTTC. The encoded protein is CASSLRERVWETQYF.

The V call is TRBV5-4, the J call TRBJ2-7; 10 bases align to TRBD1. Per the germline V gene, CDR1 is SGHNT and CDR2 is YYREEE (reference sequence). V lost 2 bases to trimming and J lost 2 bases; unmatched junction nucleotides: 7. The CDR3 totals 16 residues. CDR3 in DNA: TGTGCCAGCAGCTTAGACAGGGGGCCACCCACCTACGAGCAGTACTTC. Amino acid sequence: CASSLDRGPPTYEQYF.

The V call is TRBV5-8, the J call TRBJ1-3, with 8 bases matching TRBD1. This CDR3 is built from 16 residues. CDR1 and CDR2 (germline): SGHTS, YDEGEE. Germline trimming cut 2 bases from V and 0 bases from J; bases unmatched to any gene: 4. The CDR3 DNA reads TGTGCCAGCAGCTTTAGCAGGGGGCTCTCTGGAAACACCATATATTTT. Protein: CASSFSRGLSGNTIYF.

The rearrangement joins TRBV10-3 to TRBJ1-1; the D is unclear. Germline V gene data show CDR1 as ENHRY and CDR2 as SYGVKD. The CDR3 runs 17 residues. V lost 2 bases, J lost 0 bases, and 16 bases lay in between. This CDR3 reads CAISEKGLTRLNTEAFF. Written as DNA, the CDR3 is TGTGCCATCAGTGAGAAAGGGCTGACGCGTCTGAACACTGAAGCTTTCTTT.

The chain has TRBV11-2 and TRBJ2-7; D might be TRBD1 or TRBD2, each matching 5 bases. The V gene's germline CDR1 is SGHAT and CDR2 FQNNGV. The CDR3 length is 13 residues. Trimming pared 4 bases from V and 3 bases from J, leaving 10 bases between. CDR3: CASSYRDHYEQYF. CDR3 coding DNA: TGTGCCAGCAGCTACCGGGACCACTACGAGCAGTACTTC.

This clone was seen a few times. The V call is TRBV2, the J call TRBJ2-7; no clear D. The CDR3 runs to 12 residues. Germline V gene sequence: CDR1 SNHLY, CDR2 FYNNEI. V lost 10 bases to trimming and J lost 6 bases, with 16 bases between them. CDR3 region: CATSDLSGEQYV. CDR3 DNA: TGTGCCACCTCGGACCTATCGGGCGAGCAGTACGTC.

This rearrangement joins TRBV5-5 to TRBJ1-2, with TRBD1 as a possible D gene (5 bases). The germline gives CDR1 SGHKS, CDR2 YYEKEE (reference sequence). The V and J ends lost 5 bases and 8 bases respectively, with 19 bases between them. CDR3 length: 14 amino acids. The CDR3 reads CASRPGLPTRGYTF. DNA for the CDR3: TGTGCCAGCAGACCGGGACTCCCAACGAGGGGCTACACCTTC. Supplemented by reference TRBV5-5 and TRBJ1-2, the full variable domain reads DAGVTQSPTHLIKTRGQQVTLRCSPISGHKSVSWYQQVLGQGPQFIFQYYEKEERGRGNFPDRFSARQFPNYSSELNVNALLLGDSALYLCASRPGLPTRGYTFGSGTRLTVV.

This clone has just one count. V and J are TRBV11-2 and TRBJ2-2, with 8 bases matching TRBD2. The CDR3 contains 15 residues. The V segment lost 7 bases and the J segment 1 base; nucleotides outside the gene matches: 5. Germline CDR1 and CDR2: SGHAT and FQNNGV. The CDR3 region has the DNA TGTGCCAGCACACCGAGCGGGGGGAACACCGGGGAGCTGTTTTTT. It codes for CASTPSGGNTGELFF.

The gene calls are TRBV5-6 and TRBJ2-5, with D maybe TRBD1 (7 bases). Germline V gene sequence: CDR1 SGHDT, CDR2 YYEEEE. Trimming took 0 bases from V and 7 from J, leaving 16 bases between them. The CDR3 totals 15 residues. As DNA, the CDR3 is TGTGCCAGCAGCTTGGGCTTGGACAGGAGGGGGACCCAGTACTTC. It yields the protein CASSLGLDRRGTQYF.

The V gene is TRBV5-1, the J gene TRBJ2-1, with D perhaps matching TRBD2 (6 bases). The V end was cut by 0 bases, the J end by 0 bases, with 10 bases between. CDR1 is SGHRS and CDR2 is YFSETQ in the germline V gene. The CDR3 covers 16 residues. The CDR3, as DNA: TGCGCCAGCAGCTTGGACGGGGGAAGCTCCTACAATGAGCAGTTCTTC. It specifies CASSLDGGSSYNEQFF.

The V call is TRBV5-6, the J call TRBJ2-7; either TRBD1 or TRBD2 may fit D (5 bases each). Germline CDR1 is SGHDT and CDR2 is YYEEEE. V lost 1 base, J lost 0 bases, and 11 bases lay in between. CDR3 length: 15 amino acids. CDR3 protein: CASSLSMGDSYEQYV. The CDR3 nucleotides are TGTGCCAGCAGCTTGAGTATGGGGGACTCCTACGAGCAGTACGTC.

There are a few counts of this clone. V is TRBV29-1 and J is TRBJ2-3; D is undetermined. Germline assignment: CDR1 SQVTM and CDR2 ANQGSEA. CDR3 length equals 14 residues. V lost 2 bases, J lost 2 bases, and 11 bases lay in between. CDR3: CSVEIGDSTDTQYF. The CDR3 DNA sequence: TGCAGCGTTGAAATCGGAGATTCCACAGATACGCAGTATTTT.

The chain combines TRBV5-1 with TRBJ1-4; 7 bases are a match to TRBD1. The CDR3 has 14 residues. The J segment lost 7 bases and the V segment lost 2 bases, leaving 5 bases of the junction unmatched. CDR1 and CDR2 from the germline V gene are SGHRS and YFSETQ. The CDR3 loop is CASSFQGEGEKLFF. The CDR3 DNA is TGCGCCAGCAGCTTCCAGGGGGAAGGTGAAAAACTGTTTTTT.

The chain couples TRBV6-1 to TRBJ2-7; a weak D match, TRBD1 (6 bases). This CDR3 region has 13 residues. Between the trimmed V and J ends, which lost 4 bases and 0 bases, there was a span of 7 bases. Looked up from germline, CDR1 is MNHNS and CDR2 is SASEGT. The CDR3 coding sequence is TGTGCCAGCAGTGGGGACAACTCCTACGAGCAGTACGTC. Amino acid sequence: CASSGDNSYEQYV.

The chain links TRBV5-4 to TRBJ2-7; the match to TRBD1 covers 8 bases. Germline assignment: CDR1 SGHNT and CDR2 YYREEE (reference sequence). The V gene end was trimmed by 3 bases and the J gene end by 0 bases; junction bases not matched to a gene: 8. The CDR3 sequence is 16 residues long. Here the CDR3 reads CASSSGQAPSSYEQYF. The CDR3 DNA reads TGTGCCAGCAGCTCGGGACAGGCCCCGAGCTCCTACGAGCAGTACTTC.

This sequence joins TRBV5-1 and TRBJ1-5; D is ambiguous. Germline CDR1 reads SGHRS; CDR2 reads YFSETQ. This CDR3 has 14 amino acids. With 0 bases removed from V and 6 bases from J, the gap between germline ends came to 10 bases. The CDR3 is CASSLAPSSQPQHF. As DNA, the CDR3 is TGCGCCAGCAGCTTGGCCCCCAGTAGTCAGCCCCAGCATTTT.

J is TRBJ2-5 and V is TRBV11-2, with D unresolved. V was shortened by 4 bases and J by 5 bases, with 23 bases between the two germline ends. This CDR3 spans 17 amino acids. Germline V gene sequence: CDR1 SGHAT, CDR2 FQNNGV. The CDR3 region has the DNA TGTGCCAGCAGCTCACGGGTTGAGAGTAAAACATGGGAGACCCAGTACTTC. It codes for CASSSRVESKTWETQYF.

The chain is built from TRBV19 and TRBJ2-3; 7 positions agree with TRBD1. The CDR3 length is 14 residues. Germline lookup yields CDR1 LNHDA and CDR2 SQIVND (reference sequence). J gave up 2 bases and V 4 bases, and 3 bases lay outside the gene matches. The CDR3 coding sequence is TGTGCCAGTAGTAATGACAGGGTCACAGATACGCAGTATTTT. The encoded protein is CASSNDRVTDTQYF.

The J gene is TRBJ2-2, the V gene TRBV27; 7 nucleotides line up with TRBD2. The germline V gene encodes CDR1 MNHEY and CDR2 SMNVEV (reference sequence). The CDR3 sequence is 16 residues long. Germline trimming cut 5 bases from V and 6 bases from J; bases unmatched to any gene: 12. The CDR3 sequence is CASSLTRGVFAGELFF. The CDR3 region has the DNA TGTGCCAGCAGTCTAACCCGGGGGGTCTTTGCCGGGGAGCTGTTTTTT.

The V call is TRBV7-9, the J call TRBJ2-2; D is tentatively TRBD1 or TRBD2 (7 bases each). This CDR3 region has 16 residues. V lost 5 bases and J lost 5, with 18 bases in between. Germline V lookup: CDR1 SEHNR, CDR2 FQNEAQ (reference sequence). CDR3 nucleotides: TGTGCCAGCAGCCCCAGGGGGGGGCCTGTAACCGGGGAGCTGTTTTTT. As protein: CASSPRGGPVTGELFF. The whole variable domain, filled in from reference TRBV7-9 and TRBJ2-2, reads DTGVSQNPRHKITKRGQNVTFRCDPISEHNRLYWYRQTLGQGPEFLTYFQNEAQLEKSRLLSDRFSAERPKGSFSTLEIQRTEQGDSAMYLCASSPRGGPVTGELFFGEGSRLTVL.

The V call is TRBV7-9, the J call TRBJ1-2, with 7 bases fitting TRBD1. The germline CDR1 and CDR2 sequences are SEHNR and FQNEAQ (reference sequence). V was pared by 11 bases and J by 0 bases, with 15 bases of the junction left unmatched. The CDR3 loop spans 16 amino acids. This chain's CDR3 is CAAWTGDVQANYGYTF. In nucleotides, the CDR3 is TGTGCCGCCTGGACAGGAGACGTACAAGCTAACTATGGCTACACCTTC.

This clone has just a few counts. This rearrangement joins TRBV5-4 to TRBJ2-3, with 9 bases that match TRBD2. V gave up 1 base and J gave up 3 bases; unmatched junction bases: 6. The CDR3 has 16 amino acids. Germline V gene data show CDR1 as SGHNT and CDR2 as YYREEE (reference sequence). The CDR3 DNA is TGTGCCAGCAGCTTGAGGGGACTAGCAGGAACAGATACGCAGTATTTT. Its protein product is CASSLRGLAGTDTQYF.

This clone has only a few counts. This rearrangement joins TRBV9 to TRBJ2-1, with a possible D match to TRBD2 (7 bases). The V end was cut by 3 bases, the J end by 3 bases, with 16 bases between. Per germline, CDR1 SGDLS and CDR2 YYNGEE. CDR3 length equals 16 residues. CDR3 residues: CASSAPGGGGYNEQFF. The CDR3 DNA sequence: TGTGCCAGCAGCGCGCCGGGGGGCGGGGGCTACAATGAGCAGTTCTTC.

The sample holds a few counts of this clone. CDR3 protein: CASTKTGMNTEAFF. The CDR3 region has the DNA TGTGCCAGCACCAAGACAGGCATGAACACTGAAGCTTTCTTT. J is TRBJ1-1 and V is TRBV7-6; TRBD1 is a possible D gene (6 bases). CDR1 is SGHVS and CDR2 is FNYEAQ in the germline V gene. V was pared by 7 bases and J by 0 bases, with 12 bases between. This CDR3 region has 14 residues.

J is TRBJ1-2 and V is TRBV7-9; 7 bases match TRBD1. Trimming took 1 base from V and 8 from J; bases not matched to a gene: 10. Germline V gene sequence: CDR1 SEHNR, CDR2 FQNEAQ (reference sequence). This CDR3 is 15 amino acids long. The CDR3 loop reads CASSLVEDRFGGYTF. DNA for the CDR3: TGTGCCAGCAGCTTAGTCGAGGACAGGTTCGGGGGCTACACCTTC.

The rearrangement uses TRBV9 and TRBJ2-3, with TRBD2 matching over 10 bases. The ends lost 0 bases at V and 2 bases at J; junction bases unmatched: 3. Germline V lookup: CDR1 SGDLS, CDR2 YYNGEE. CDR3 length: 16 amino acids. The CDR3 spells CASSVASGGFTDTQYF. CDR3 nucleotide sequence: TGTGCCAGCAGCGTAGCTAGCGGGGGATTCACAGATACGCAGTATTTT.

The CDR3 reads CASSLRGRDNEQFF. The CDR3 bases are TGTGCCAGCAGCTTAAGAGGCAGAGACAATGAGCAGTTCTTC. The chain is built from TRBV7-6 and TRBJ2-1; D is unresolved. The CDR3 totals 14 residues. The ends were cut back, 2 bases at V and 5 bases at J, with 10 bases in the middle. Germline lookup yields CDR1 SGHVS and CDR2 FNYEAQ.

The V gene is TRBV5-4, the J gene TRBJ2-7; D tentatively fits TRBD1 or TRBD2 (5 bases each). V lost 2 bases to trimming and J lost 3 bases, with 12 bases between them. The germline CDR1 and CDR2 sequences are SGHNT and YYREEE (reference sequence). The CDR3 is 14 residues long. The CDR3 nucleotides read TGTGCCAGCAGCTTTGGGGGTAGGGGCTACGAGCAGTACGTC. Translated: CASSFGGRGYEQYV.

V gene TRBV28 combines with J gene TRBJ1-5; unclear D gene. The CDR3 has 14 residues. Deletions cut 5 bases from V and 6 bases from J, with 14 bases between. Looked up from germline, CDR1 is MDHEN and CDR2 is SYDVKM. In DNA form, the CDR3 reads TGTGCCAGCAGTCGTACAGATCAGGTTCAGCCCCAGCATTTT. The encoded protein is CASSRTDQVQPQHF.